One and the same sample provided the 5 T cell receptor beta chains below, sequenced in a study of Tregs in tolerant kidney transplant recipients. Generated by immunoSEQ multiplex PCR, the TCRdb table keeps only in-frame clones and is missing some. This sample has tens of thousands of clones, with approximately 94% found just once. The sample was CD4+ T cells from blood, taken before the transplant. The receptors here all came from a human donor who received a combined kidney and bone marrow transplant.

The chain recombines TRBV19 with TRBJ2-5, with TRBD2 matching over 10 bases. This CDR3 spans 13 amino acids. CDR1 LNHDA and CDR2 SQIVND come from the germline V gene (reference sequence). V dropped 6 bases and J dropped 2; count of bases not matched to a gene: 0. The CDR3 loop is CASRLAGQETQYF. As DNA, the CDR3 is TGTGCCAGTAGACTAGCGGGACAAGAGACCCAGTACTTC.

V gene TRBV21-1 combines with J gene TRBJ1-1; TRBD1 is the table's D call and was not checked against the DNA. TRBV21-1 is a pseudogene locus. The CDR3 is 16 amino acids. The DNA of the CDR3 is TGTGCCAGCAGCAACTACAGGGAACTCTTGAACACTGAAGCTTTCTTT. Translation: CASSNYRELLNTEAFF.

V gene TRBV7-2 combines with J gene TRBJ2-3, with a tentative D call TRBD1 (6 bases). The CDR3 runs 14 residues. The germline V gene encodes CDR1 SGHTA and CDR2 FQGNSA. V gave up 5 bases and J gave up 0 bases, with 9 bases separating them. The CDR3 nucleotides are TGTGCCAGCAGCCAGGGACATAGCACAGATACGCAGTATTTT. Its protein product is CASSQGHSTDTQYF. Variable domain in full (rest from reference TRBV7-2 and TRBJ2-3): GAGVSQSPSNKVTEKGKDVELRCDPISGHTALYWYRQSLGQGLEFLIYFQGNSAPDKSGLPSDRFSAERTGGSVSTLTIQRTQQEDSAVYLCASSQGHSTDTQYFGPGTRLTVL.

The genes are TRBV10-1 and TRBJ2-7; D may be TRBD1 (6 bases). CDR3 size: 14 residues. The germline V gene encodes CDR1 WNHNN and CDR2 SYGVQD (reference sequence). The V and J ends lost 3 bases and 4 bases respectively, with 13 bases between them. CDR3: CASSDRGTGYEQYF. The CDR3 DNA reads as TGCGCCAGCAGTGACAGGGGAACGGGGTACGAGCAGTACTTC.

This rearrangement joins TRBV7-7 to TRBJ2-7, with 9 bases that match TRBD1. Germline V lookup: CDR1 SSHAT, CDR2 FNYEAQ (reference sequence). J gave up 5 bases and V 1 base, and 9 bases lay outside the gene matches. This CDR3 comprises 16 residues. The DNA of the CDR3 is TGTGCCAGCAGCTTAGGTGCGGGACAGGGAGTCCACGAGCAGTACTTC. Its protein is CASSLGAGQGVHEQYF.